Following are 9 T cell receptor beta chains from one sample sequenced in a study of T cell clones after liver transplantation. Produced via immunoSEQ multiplex PCR; TCRdb's table is partial and in-frame only. The data contain 50,000 to 55,000 clones, approximately 71% of them singletons. The source was CD4+ T cells from blood, collected roughly 56 months after liver transplant. The receptors derive from a human patient who received a liver transplant. Some T cells may trace back to the graft donor.

This clone was seen a single time. The gene calls are TRBV11-3 and TRBJ2-2; no definite D call. The CDR3 consists of 13 residues. The V and J ends lost 5 bases and 7 bases respectively, with 11 bases between them. Germline V lookup: CDR1 SGHNT, CDR2 YENEEA. CDR3 loop: CASSPREHGELFF. Here the CDR3 DNA reads TGTGCCAGCAGCCCCCGTGAGCACGGGGAGCTGTTTTTT.

As DNA, the CDR3 is TGTGCCAGCAGTTTTGAAGCGGGGGGGCCGAGCACAGATACGCAGTATTTT. It yields the protein CASSFEAGGPSTDTQYF. The chain employs TRBV28 and TRBJ2-3, with 10 bases that match TRBD2. The CDR3 covers 17 residues. The germline V gene encodes CDR1 MDHEN and CDR2 SYDVKM. The V segment lost 3 bases and the J segment 0 bases; nucleotides outside the gene matches: 6.

V gene TRBV6-5 combines with J gene TRBJ1-2; TRBD1 is a possible D gene (6 bases). The CDR3 runs 15 residues. Germline-derived CDR1 and CDR2 are MNHEY and SVGAGI. V lost 10 bases and J 4 bases, leaving 22 bases between the germline ends. CDR3 residues: CATRYGGLSGYGYTF. CDR3 nucleotides: TGTGCCACCCGATACGGGGGCTTATCGGGCTATGGCTACACCTTC.

This clone was seen only a few times. V usage is TRBV11-2 and J usage is TRBJ1-4; D is unresolved. This CDR3 contains 14 residues. V was pared by 1 base and J by 8 bases, with 11 bases between. CDR1 and CDR2 from the germline V gene are SGHAT and FQNNGV. CDR3 DNA: TGTGCCAGCAGCTTAGGGGTTAGTGGCGAAAAACTGTTTTTT. Encoded protein: CASSLGVSGEKLFF.

The chain carries TRBV19 and TRBJ1-1; 7 nucleotides match TRBD1. The CDR3 totals 14 residues. The germline gives CDR1 LNHDA, CDR2 SQIVND (reference sequence). V shed 3 bases, J shed 0 bases, and the junction held 1 base outside the gene matches. CDR3 sequence reads: CASSMDRMNTEAFF. The CDR3 DNA reads TGTGCCAGTAGTATGGACAGGATGAACACTGAAGCTTTCTTT.

This clone was picked up a small number of times. V gene TRBV7-8 combines with J gene TRBJ1-3; the D gene is possibly TRBD1 (6 bases). Germline-derived CDR1 and CDR2 are SGHVS and FQNEAQ. CDR3 length: 16 residues. V was trimmed by 0 bases and J by 3 bases, leaving 12 bases between them. The CDR3 region is CASSLAWGAIGNTIYF. Written as DNA, the CDR3 is TGTGCCAGCAGCTTAGCGTGGGGGGCAATTGGAAACACCATATATTTT.

The sample holds a few counts of this clone. The chain recombines TRBV7-6 with TRBJ1-1; the D is unclear. Germline-derived CDR1 and CDR2 are SGHVS and FNYEAQ. The CDR3 is made up of 14 amino acids. Deletions cut 5 bases from V and 2 bases from J, with 12 bases between. In DNA, the CDR3 is TGTGCCAGCAGCCCAACGGGCCTTAACACTGAAGCTTTCTTT. It codes for CASSPTGLNTEAFF. The full variable domain, its missing parts supplied by reference TRBV7-6 and TRBJ1-1, is GAGVSQSPRYKVTKRGQDVALRCDPISGHVSLYWYRQALGQGPEFLTYFNYEAQQDKSGLPNDRFSAERPEGSISTLTIQRTEQRDSAMYRCASSPTGLNTEAFFGQGTRLTVV.

V and J are TRBV7-9 and TRBJ2-7; D is undetermined. The CDR3 consists of 12 residues. CDR1 is SEHNR and CDR2 is FQNEAQ in the germline V gene (reference sequence). Trimming took off 5 bases at V and 3 bases at J, with 8 bases between the two ends. The CDR3 DNA reads as TGTGCCAGCAGCCTAAATCTCTACGAGCAGTACTTC. Translation: CASSLNLYEQYF. The full variable domain, with the rest looked up from reference TRBV7-9 and TRBJ2-7, is DTGVSQNPRHKITKRGQNVTFRCDPISEHNRLYWYRQTLGQGPEFLTYFQNEAQLEKSRLLSDRFSAERPKGSFSTLEIQRTEQGDSAMYLCASSLNLYEQYFGPGTRLTVT.

V is TRBV9 and J is TRBJ1-6; maybe TRBD1 (6 bases). The CDR3 contains 16 residues. V lost 0 bases to trimming and J lost 4 bases, with 11 bases between them. The V gene's germline CDR1 is SGDLS and CDR2 YYNGEE. The CDR3 nucleotides read TGTGCCAGCAGCGTAGATCCCGGACAGTATAATTCACCCCTCCACTTT. Amino acid sequence: CASSVDPGQYNSPLHF. The full variable domain, rest sourced from reference TRBV9 and TRBJ1-6, is DSGVTQTPKHLITATGQRVTLRCSPRSGDLSVYWYQQSLDQGLQFLIQYYNGEERAKGNILERFSAQQFPDLHSELNLSSLELGDSALYFCASSVDPGQYNSPLHFGNGTRLTVT.